The rows below give T cell receptor beta chains drawn from one sample of a study of T cells in Graves' hyperthyroidism and ophthalmopathy. Via MiXCR, TCRdb re-called the multiplex PCR reads, giving one row per CDR3 protein. The sample has around 500,000 distinct CDR3 sequences, approximately 14% seen once; the top ten hold 15% to 20%. Specimen: blood. These receptors all stem from a young woman with Graves' hyperthyroidism. The CDR3 runs from the conserved cysteine through the conserved F or W. The D gene is left open where the match is weak. Clone size appears in some rows only: once, few, many, or a class for an expanded clone.

v_gene	abundance	j_gene	d_gene	CDR3nt	CDR3aa
TRBV24-1	few	TRBJ2-3	TRBD2	TGTGCCACCAGTTTAGCGGGAGTGGATACGCAGTATTTT	CATSLAGVDTQYF
TRBV29-1	many	TRBJ2-2	TRBD2	TGCAGCACGGGGGGGCCCACGAACACCGGGGAGCTGTTTTTT	CSTGGPTNTGELFF
TRBV4-1	NA	TRBJ2-1	TRBD2	TGCGCCAGCAGCGGGGGAACTAGCGGCAATGAGCAGTTCTTC	CASSGGTSGNEQFF
TRBV18	many	TRBJ2-1	NA	TGTGCCAGCTCACCCGGTTCGCGTGAGCAGTTCTTC	CASSPGSREQFF
TRBV30	few	TRBJ1-5	NA	TGTGCCTGGAGTTTCCAGAGCAATCAGCCCCAGCATTTT	CAWSFQSNQPQHF
TRBV4-1	NA	TRBJ2-2	TRBD1	TGCGCCAGCAGCCTTCGACAGGGCGACACCGGGGAGCTGTTTTTT	CASSLRQGDTGELFF
TRBV6-1	many	TRBJ1-1	TRBD1	TGTGCCAGCAGCGACAGGGCCAGGGAAGCTTTCTTT	CASSDRAREAFF
TRBV9	NA	TRBJ2-6	NA	TGTGCCAGCAGCGGGACAGCAATGAACTCTGGGGCCAACGTCCTGACTTTC	CASSGTAMNSGANVLTF
TRBV3-1	NA	TRBJ2-6	TRBD2	TGTGCCAGCAGCCGAGGACTAGCGGGAGGATCTGGGGCCAACGTCCTGACTTTC	CASSRGLAGGSGANVLTF
TRBV11-1	once	TRBJ2-5	TRBD2	TGTGCCAGCAGCTTAGCCGGACTAGCGGGAGAAGAGACCCAGTACTTC	CASSLAGLAGEETQYF
TRBV6-1	many	TRBJ2-4	NA	TGTGCCAGCAGTGAATCCGGGGGAGTTAAAGTCAAAAACATTCAGTACTTC	CASSESGGVKVKNIQYF
TRBV28	NA	TRBJ2-7	NA	TGTGCCAGCAGTTTTTTTGGGGCAGGAATATACGAGCAGTACTTC	CASSFFGAGIYEQYF
TRBV27	few	TRBJ1-6	TRBD1	TGTGCCAGCAGTATTGGGACAGGCAGAAGAAATTCACCCCTCCACTTT	CASSIGTGRRNSPLHF
TRBV2	many	TRBJ2-6	NA	TGTGCCAGCAGTAAGCAGGGACACTCTGGGGCCAACGTCCTGACTTTC	CASSKQGHSGANVLTF
TRBV30	many	TRBJ1-2	NA	TGTGCCTGGAGTGCCCAGGGTTATGGCTATGGCTACACCTTC	CAWSAQGYGYGYTF
TRBV19	few	TRBJ2-7	NA	TGTGCCAGTAGTGGTCGCTTCGGGGAAAGCTCCTACGAGCAGTACTTC	CASSGRFGESSYEQYF
TRBV12-3/TRBV12-4	many	TRBJ2-1	NA	TGTGCCAGCAGTTACGTGGAGCAGTTCTTC	CASSYVEQFF
TRBV5-1	many	TRBJ2-3	NA	TGCGCCAGCAGCCAGGGACTTCCCGATACGCAGTATTTT	CASSQGLPDTQYF
TRBV6-5	many	TRBJ2-1	TRBD2	TGTGCCAGCATCCCAGCGGGAGGGCCCTACAATGAGCAGTTCTTC	CASIPAGGPYNEQFF
TRBV4-1	few	TRBJ2-5	NA	TGCGCCAGCAGCCAAGATCGCCTAGGAGATCTAGAGACCCAGTACTTC	CASSQDRLGDLETQYF
TRBV27	NA	TRBJ2-3	NA	TGTGCCAGCAGTTTCCGCCTTTTTAGCACAGATACGCAGTATTTT	CASSFRLFSTDTQYF
TRBV5-6	few	TRBJ1-3	NA	TGTGCCAGCAGCCACGGGGGGATGAGCCACTCTGGAAACACCATATATTTT	CASSHGGMSHSGNTIYF
TRBV20-1	many	TRBJ2-7	TRBD2	TGCAGTGCTAGAGGCTATTTAGCGGGAGGGCTTGGTAACGAGCAGTACTTC	CSARGYLAGGLGNEQYF
TRBV24-1	many	TRBJ2-7	TRBD1	TGTGCCGCCCGGGACAGGGCGAAAACCTACGAGCAGTACTTC	CAARDRAKTYEQYF
TRBV6-1	NA	TRBJ2-7	TRBD1	TGTGCCAGCAGTCTGACCGGGACAGGGGCCTACGAGCAGTACTTC	CASSLTGTGAYEQYF
TRBV7-2	NA	TRBJ2-1	TRBD2	TGTGCCAGCAGCTTAGGAGCGGGGGCGGACCATGAGCAGTTCTTC	CASSLGAGADHEQFF
TRBV11-2	many	TRBJ2-5	NA	TGTGCCAGCAGCCCGAACTTTAAAGAGACCCAGTACTTC	CASSPNFKETQYF
TRBV30	NA	TRBJ1-2	NA	TGTGCCTGGAGTGTACTGGGACGCGGGCTTGGCTACACCTTC	CAWSVLGRGLGYTF
TRBV11-2	NA	TRBJ2-3	TRBD2	TGTGCCAGCAGCTCTGCGGGAGACTACATCCACACAGATACGCAGTATTTT	CASSSAGDYIHTDTQYF
TRBV12-3/TRBV12-4	many	TRBJ2-7	NA	TGTGCCAGCAGTTCCGCCGGGACGGAATCCTACGAGCAGTACTTC	CASSSAGTESYEQYF
TRBV27	many	TRBJ2-2	TRBD2	TGTGCCAGCAGTCCTGGGACTAGCGGGAGGACATTCACCGGGGAGCTGTTTTTT	CASSPGTSGRTFTGELFF
TRBV12-3/TRBV12-4	many	TRBJ1-5	NA	TGTGCCAGCAGTTCCGACAGGTTGGGCAATCAGCCCCAGCATTTT	CASSSDRLGNQPQHF
TRBV11-3	many	TRBJ2-5	TRBD2	TGTGCCAGCAGCTTACGGGGGGTCCAAGAGACCCAGTACTTC	CASSLRGVQETQYF